Listed here is a single T cell receptor (beta chain). This sample stems from a study of identical twins. Germline CDR1 and CDR2: SGHVS and FQNEAQ. The CDR3 has 17 residues. The trim removed 3 bases at V and 2 bases at J, leaving 11 bases unmatched. TCRdb reprocessed the 5' RACE reads with MiXCR, giving one entry per CDR3 protein. The table lists about 340,000 distinct CDR3 sequences, around 12% of them singletons. These data are also associated with another study on yellow fever vaccine responses in identical twins.

Specimen: CD8+ T cells sorted from blood. The chain employs TRBV7-8 and TRBJ2-3, with 7 bases that match TRBD2. The TCR comes from a woman aged 18-35 years in good health. Here the CDR3 reads CASSFFVERENTDTQYF. The CDR3 DNA follows: TGTGCCAGCAGCTTTTTCGTGGAGCGGGAAAACACAGATACGCAGTATTTT. The full variable domain, its missing parts supplied by reference TRBV7-8 and TRBJ2-3, is GAGVSQSPRYKVAKRGQDVALRCDPISGHVSLFWYQQALGQGPEFLTYFQNEAQLDKSGLPSDRFFAERPEGSVSTLKIQRTQQEDSAVYLCASSFFVERENTDTQYFGPGTRLTVL.